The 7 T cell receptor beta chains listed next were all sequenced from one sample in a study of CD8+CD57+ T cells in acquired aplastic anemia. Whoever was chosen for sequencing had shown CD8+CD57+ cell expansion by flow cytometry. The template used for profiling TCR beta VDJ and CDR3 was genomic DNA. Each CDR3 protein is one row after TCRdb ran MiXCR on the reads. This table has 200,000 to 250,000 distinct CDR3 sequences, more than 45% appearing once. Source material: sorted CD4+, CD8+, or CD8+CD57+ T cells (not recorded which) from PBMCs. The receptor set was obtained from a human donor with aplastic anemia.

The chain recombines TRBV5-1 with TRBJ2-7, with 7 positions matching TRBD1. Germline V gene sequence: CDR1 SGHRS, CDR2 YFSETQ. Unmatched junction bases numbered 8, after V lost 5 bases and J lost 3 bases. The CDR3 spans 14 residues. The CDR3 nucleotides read TGCGCCAGCAGAATGGGGGACAGCCGCTACGAGCAGTACTTC. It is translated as CASRMGDSRYEQYF.

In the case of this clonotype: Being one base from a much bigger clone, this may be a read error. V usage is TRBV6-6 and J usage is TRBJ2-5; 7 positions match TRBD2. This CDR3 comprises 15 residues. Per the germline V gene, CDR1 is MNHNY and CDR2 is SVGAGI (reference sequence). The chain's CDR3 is CASSNRTSLLETQCF. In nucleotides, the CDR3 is TGTGCCAGCAGTAATAGGACTAGTCTCTTAGAGACCCAGTGCTTC.

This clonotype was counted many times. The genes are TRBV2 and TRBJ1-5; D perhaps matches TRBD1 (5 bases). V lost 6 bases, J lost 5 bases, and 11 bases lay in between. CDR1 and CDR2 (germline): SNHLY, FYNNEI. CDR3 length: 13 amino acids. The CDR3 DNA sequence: TGTGCCAGCAGGCCCGCAGGGTATCAGCCCCAGCATTTT. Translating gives CASRPAGYQPQHF.

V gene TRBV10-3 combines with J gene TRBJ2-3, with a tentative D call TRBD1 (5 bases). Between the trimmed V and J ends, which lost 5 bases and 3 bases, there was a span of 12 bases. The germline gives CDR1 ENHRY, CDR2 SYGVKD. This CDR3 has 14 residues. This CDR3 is CAISQGLGTDTQYF. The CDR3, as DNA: TGTGCCATCAGTCAGGGATTAGGGACAGATACGCAGTATTTT.

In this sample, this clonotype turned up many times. In nucleotides, the CDR3 is TGTGCCAGCAGCTTAGGGGGCGGTTTCTCTGGAAACACCATATATTTT. Translated, it gives CASSLGGGFSGNTIYF. The J gene is TRBJ1-3, the V gene TRBV7-8, with a possible D match to TRBD1 (5 bases). The V and J ends lost 1 base and 0 bases respectively, with 10 bases between them. This CDR3 is 16 amino acids long. CDR1 and CDR2 from the germline V gene are SGHVS and FQNEAQ.

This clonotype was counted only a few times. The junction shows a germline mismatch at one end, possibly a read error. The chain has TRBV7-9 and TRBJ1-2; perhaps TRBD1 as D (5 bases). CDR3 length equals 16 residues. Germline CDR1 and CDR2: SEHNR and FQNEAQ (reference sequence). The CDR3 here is CASSSGDGKISYGCTF. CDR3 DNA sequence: TGTGCCAGCAGCTCGGGGGACGGGAAAATCTCCTATGGCTGCACCTTC.

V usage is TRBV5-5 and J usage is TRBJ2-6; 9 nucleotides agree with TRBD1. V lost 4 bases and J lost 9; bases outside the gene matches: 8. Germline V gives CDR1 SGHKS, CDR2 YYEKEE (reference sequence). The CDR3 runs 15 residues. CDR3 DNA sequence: TGTGCCAGCAGCCAAGAGGACAGGGGCGGCAACGTCCTGACTTTC. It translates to CASSQEDRGGNVLTF.